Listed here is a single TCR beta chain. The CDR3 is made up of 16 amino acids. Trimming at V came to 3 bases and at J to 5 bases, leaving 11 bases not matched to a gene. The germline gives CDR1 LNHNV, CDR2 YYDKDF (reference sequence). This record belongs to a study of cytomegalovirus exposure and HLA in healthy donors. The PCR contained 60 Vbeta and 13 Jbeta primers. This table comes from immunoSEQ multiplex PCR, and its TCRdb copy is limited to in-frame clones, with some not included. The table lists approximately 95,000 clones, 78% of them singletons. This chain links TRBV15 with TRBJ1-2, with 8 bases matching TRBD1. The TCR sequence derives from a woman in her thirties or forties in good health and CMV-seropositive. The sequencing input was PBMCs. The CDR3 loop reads CATSSFRDRRPYGYTF. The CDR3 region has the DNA TGTGCCACCAGCAGCTTCCGGGACAGGAGACCTTATGGCTACACCTTC.